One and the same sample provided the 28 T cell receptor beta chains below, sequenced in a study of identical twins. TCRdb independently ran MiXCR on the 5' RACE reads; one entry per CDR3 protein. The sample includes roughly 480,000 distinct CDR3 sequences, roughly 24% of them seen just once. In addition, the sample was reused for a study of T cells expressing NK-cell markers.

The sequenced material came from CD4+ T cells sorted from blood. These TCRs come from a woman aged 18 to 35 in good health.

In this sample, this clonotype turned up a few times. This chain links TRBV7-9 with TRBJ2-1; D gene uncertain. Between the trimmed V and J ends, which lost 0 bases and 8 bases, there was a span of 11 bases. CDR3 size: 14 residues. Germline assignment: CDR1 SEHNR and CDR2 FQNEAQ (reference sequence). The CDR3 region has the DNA TGTGCCAGCAGCTTAGCGGGAATTCGCCATGAGCAGTTCTTC. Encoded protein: CASSLAGIRHEQFF.

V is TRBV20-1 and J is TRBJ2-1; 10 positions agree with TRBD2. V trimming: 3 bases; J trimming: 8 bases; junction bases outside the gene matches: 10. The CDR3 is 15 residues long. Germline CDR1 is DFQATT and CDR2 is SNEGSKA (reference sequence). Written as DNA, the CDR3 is TGCAGTGCTAGTCTAGGACTAGCGGATGGGGATGAGCAGTTCTTC. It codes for CSASLGLADGDEQFF.

This chain's CDR3 is CASSFPPLQEQYF. The CDR3 bases are TGTGCCAGCAGCTTTCCACCCCTTCAAGAGCAGTACTTC. The rearrangement links TRBV7-9 to TRBJ2-7; no clear D gene. V lost 3 bases, J lost 7 bases, and 13 bases lay in between. Germline lookup yields CDR1 SEHNR and CDR2 FQNEAQ (reference sequence). CDR3 size: 13 residues. The variable domain in full, with the rest retrieved from reference TRBV7-9 and TRBJ2-7, is DTGVSQNPRHKITKRGQNVTFRCDPISEHNRLYWYRQTLGQGPEFLTYFQNEAQLEKSRLLSDRFSAERPKGSFSTLEIQRTEQGDSAMYLCASSFPPLQEQYFGPGTRLTVT.

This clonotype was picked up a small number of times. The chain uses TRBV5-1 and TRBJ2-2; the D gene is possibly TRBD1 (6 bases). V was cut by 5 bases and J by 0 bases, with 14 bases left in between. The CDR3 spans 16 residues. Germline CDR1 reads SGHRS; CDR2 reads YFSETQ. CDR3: CASRGGQRSNTGELFF. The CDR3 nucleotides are TGCGCCAGCAGAGGAGGACAGAGATCGAACACCGGGGAGCTGTTTTTT.

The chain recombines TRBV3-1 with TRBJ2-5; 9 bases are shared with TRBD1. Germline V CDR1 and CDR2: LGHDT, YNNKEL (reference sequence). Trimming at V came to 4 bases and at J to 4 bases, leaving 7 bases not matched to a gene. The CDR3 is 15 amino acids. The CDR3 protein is CASSPGTGLRETQYF. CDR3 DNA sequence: TGTGCCAGCAGCCCAGGGACAGGGTTGAGAGAGACCCAGTACTTC.

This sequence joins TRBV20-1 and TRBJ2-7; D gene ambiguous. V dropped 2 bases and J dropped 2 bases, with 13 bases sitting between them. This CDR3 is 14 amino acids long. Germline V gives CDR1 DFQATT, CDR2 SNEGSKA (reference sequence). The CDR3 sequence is CSARPPSPAYEQYF. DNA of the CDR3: TGCAGTGCTAGACCGCCGTCCCCGGCCTACGAGCAGTACTTC.

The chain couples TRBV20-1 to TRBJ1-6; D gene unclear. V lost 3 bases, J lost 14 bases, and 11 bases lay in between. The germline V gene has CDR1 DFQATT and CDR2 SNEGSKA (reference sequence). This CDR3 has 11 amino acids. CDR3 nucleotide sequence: TGCAGTGCTAGGTACACTACGGCCCTCCACTTT. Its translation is CSARYTTALHF.

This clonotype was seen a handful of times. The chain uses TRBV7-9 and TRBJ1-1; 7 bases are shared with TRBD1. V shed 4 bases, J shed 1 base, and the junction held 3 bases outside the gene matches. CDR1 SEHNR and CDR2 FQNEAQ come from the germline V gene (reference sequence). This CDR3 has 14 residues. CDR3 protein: CASSSGTANTEAFF. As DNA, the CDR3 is TGTGCCAGCAGCTCCGGGACAGCGAACACTGAAGCTTTCTTT.

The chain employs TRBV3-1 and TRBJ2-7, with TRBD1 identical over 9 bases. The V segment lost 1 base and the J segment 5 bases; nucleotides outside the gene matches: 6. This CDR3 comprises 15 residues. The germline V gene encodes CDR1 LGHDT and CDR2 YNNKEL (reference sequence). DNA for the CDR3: TGTGCCAGCAGCCAAGGAGTGGACAGGGGCGACGAGCAGTACTTC. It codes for CASSQGVDRGDEQYF.

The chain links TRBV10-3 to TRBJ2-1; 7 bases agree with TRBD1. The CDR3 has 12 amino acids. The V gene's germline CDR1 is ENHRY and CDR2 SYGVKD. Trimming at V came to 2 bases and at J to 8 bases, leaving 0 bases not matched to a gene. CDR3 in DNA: TGTGCCATCAGTGAGACAGGGGATGAGCAGTTCTTC. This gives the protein CAISETGDEQFF.

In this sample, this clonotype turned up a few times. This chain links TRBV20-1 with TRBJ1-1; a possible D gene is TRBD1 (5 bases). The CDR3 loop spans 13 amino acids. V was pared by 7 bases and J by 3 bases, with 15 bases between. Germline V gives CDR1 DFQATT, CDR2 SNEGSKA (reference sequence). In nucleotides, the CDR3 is TGCAGTGTTTTGGGCAGGGTGCACACTGAAGCTTTCTTT. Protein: CSVLGRVHTEAFF.

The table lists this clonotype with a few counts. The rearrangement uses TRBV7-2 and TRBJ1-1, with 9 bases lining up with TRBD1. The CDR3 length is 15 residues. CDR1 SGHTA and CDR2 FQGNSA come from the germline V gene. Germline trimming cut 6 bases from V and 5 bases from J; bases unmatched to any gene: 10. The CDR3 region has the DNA TGTGCCAGCAGATTACAGGGGGCGGGATGGACTGAAGCTTTCTTT. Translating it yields CASRLQGAGWTEAFF.

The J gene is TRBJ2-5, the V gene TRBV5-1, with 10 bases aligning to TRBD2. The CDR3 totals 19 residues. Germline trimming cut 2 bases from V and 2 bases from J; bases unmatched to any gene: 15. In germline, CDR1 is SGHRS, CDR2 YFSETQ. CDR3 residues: CASSLESSGRVMGQETQYF. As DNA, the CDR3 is TGCGCCAGCAGCTTAGAGTCTAGCGGGAGAGTAATGGGACAAGAGACCCAGTACTTC.

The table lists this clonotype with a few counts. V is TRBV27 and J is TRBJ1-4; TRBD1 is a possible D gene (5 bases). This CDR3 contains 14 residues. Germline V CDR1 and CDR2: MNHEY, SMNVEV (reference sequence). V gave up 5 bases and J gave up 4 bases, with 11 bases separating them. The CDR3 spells CASSRWQGNEKLFF. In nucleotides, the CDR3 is TGTGCCAGCAGTCGGTGGCAGGGTAATGAAAAACTGTTTTTT.

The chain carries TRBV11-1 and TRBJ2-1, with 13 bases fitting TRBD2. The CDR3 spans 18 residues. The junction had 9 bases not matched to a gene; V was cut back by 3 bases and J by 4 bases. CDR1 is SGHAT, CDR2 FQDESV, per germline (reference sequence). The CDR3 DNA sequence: TGTGCCAGCAGCTTCTCCGGGACTAGCGGGGCCTTTTACAATGAGCAGTTCTTC. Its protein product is CASSFSGTSGAFYNEQFF.

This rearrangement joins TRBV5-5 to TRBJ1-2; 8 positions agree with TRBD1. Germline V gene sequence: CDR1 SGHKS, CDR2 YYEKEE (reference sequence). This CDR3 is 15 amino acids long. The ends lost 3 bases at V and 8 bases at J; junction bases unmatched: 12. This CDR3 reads CASSSRTGRIGGYTF. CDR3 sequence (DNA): TGTGCCAGCAGCTCGCGGACAGGGAGGATCGGGGGCTACACCTTC.

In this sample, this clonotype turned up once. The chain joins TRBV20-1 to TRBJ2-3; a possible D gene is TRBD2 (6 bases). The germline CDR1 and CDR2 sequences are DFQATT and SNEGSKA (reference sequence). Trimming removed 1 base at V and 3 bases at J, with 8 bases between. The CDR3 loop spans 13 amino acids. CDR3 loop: CSARAGVTDTQYF. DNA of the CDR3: TGCAGTGCTAGAGCGGGAGTAACAGATACGCAGTATTTT.

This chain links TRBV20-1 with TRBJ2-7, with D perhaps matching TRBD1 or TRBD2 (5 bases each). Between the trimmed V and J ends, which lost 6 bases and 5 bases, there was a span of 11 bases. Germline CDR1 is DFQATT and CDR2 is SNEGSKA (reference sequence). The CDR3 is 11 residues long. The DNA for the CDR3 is TGCAGTGCGGGCTTGGGGGACGAGCAGTACTTC. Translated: CSAGLGDEQYF.

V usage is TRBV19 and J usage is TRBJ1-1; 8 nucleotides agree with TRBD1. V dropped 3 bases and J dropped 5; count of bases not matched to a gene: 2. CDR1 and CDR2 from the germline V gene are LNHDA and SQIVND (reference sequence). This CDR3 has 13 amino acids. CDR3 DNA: TGTGCCAGTAGTATCAGGGGGCAGACTGAAGCTTTCTTT. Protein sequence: CASSIRGQTEAFF.

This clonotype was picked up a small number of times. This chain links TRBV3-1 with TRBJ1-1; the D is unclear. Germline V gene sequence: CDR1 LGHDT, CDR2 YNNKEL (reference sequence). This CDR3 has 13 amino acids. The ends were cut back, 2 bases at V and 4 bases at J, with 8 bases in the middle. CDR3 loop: CASSQRGVTEAFF. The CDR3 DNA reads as TGTGCCAGCAGCCAACGCGGGGTCACTGAAGCTTTCTTT.

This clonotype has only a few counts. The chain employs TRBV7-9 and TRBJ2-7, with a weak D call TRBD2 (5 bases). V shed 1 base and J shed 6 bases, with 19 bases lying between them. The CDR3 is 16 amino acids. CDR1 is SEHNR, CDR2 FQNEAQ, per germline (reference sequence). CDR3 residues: CASSLVGRTQAVEQYF. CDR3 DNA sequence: TGTGCCAGCAGCTTAGTAGGGCGGACTCAAGCTGTCGAGCAGTACTTC.

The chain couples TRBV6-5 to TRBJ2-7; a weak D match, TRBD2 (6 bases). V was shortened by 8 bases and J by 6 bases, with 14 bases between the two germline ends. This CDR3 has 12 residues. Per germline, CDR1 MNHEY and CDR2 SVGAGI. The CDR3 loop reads CASRQRAGEQYF. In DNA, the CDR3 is TGTGCCAGCCGCCAAAGAGCGGGCGAGCAGTACTTC.

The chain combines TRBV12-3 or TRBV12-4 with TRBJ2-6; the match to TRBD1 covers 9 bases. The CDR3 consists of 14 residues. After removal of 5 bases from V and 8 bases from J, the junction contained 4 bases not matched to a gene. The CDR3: CASSQNRGPNVLTF. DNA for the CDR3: TGTGCCAGCAGTCAAAACAGGGGGCCCAACGTCCTGACTTTC.

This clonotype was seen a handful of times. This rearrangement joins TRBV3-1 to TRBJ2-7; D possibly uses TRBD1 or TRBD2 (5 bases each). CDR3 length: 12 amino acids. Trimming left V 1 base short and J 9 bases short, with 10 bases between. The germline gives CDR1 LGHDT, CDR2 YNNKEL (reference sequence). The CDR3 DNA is TGTGCCAGCAGCCAAGGGGACCTCGTGCAGTACTTC. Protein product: CASSQGDLVQYF.

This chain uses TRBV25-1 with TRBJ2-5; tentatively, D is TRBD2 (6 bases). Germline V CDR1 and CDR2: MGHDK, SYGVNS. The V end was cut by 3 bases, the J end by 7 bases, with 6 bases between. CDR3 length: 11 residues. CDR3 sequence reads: CASSEGGTQYF. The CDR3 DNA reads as TGTGCCAGCAGTGAGGGAGGGACCCAGTACTTC.

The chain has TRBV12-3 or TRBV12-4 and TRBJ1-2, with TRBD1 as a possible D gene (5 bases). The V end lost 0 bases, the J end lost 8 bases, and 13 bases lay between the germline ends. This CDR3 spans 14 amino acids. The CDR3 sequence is CASSLAGGFGGYTF. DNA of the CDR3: TGTGCCAGCAGTTTAGCGGGGGGATTTGGAGGCTACACCTTC.

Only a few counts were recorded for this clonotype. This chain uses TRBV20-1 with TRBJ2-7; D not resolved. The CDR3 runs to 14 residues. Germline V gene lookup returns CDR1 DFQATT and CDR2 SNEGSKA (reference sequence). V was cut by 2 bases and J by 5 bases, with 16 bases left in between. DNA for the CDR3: TGCAGTGCTAGACGGGCCGGTGCGTCAAACGAGCAGTACTTC. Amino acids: CSARRAGASNEQYF.

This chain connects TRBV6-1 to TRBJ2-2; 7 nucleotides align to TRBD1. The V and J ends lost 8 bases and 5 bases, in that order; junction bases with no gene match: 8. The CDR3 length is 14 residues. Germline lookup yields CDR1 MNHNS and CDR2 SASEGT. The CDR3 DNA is TGTGCCAGCCGAAATCCAGGGGGTACCGGGGAGCTGTTTTTT. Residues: CASRNPGGTGELFF.